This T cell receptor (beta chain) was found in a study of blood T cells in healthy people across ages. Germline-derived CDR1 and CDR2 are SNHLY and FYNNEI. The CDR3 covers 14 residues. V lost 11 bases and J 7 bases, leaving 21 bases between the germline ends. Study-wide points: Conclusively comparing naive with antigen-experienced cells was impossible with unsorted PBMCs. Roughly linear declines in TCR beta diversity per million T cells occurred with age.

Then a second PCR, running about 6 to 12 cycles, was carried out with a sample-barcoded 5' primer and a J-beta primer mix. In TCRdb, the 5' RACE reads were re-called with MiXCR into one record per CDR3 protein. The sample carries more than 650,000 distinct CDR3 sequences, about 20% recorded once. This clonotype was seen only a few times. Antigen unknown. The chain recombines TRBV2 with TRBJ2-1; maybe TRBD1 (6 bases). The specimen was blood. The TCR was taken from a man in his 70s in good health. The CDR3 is CASVGTRGRNEQFF. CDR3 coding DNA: TGTGCCTCCGTCGGGACAAGGGGAAGGAATGAGCAGTTCTTC.